Sequencing of this T cell receptor (beta chain) was carried out in a study of cytomegalovirus exposure and HLA in healthy donors. About the study: Across under 450 genotyped donors, about 80% landed in the Caucasian-associated ancestry cluster.

There are 15 residues in the CDR3. The junction had 8 bases not matched to a gene; V was cut back by 7 bases and J by 0 bases. Per germline, CDR1 SGDLS and CDR2 YYNGEE. The primer mix had 60 Vbeta and 13 Jbeta primers. TCRdb keeps only in-frame clones here, not all; method: immunoSEQ multiplex PCR. The sample holds about 120,000 clones, roughly 79% seen once. The TCR comes from a woman between 18 and 29 years old in good health and CMV-seronegative. Sequenced input: PBMCs. The rearrangement uses TRBV9 and TRBJ2-3; 7 bases agree with TRBD1. The CDR3 spells CASQTTGISTDTQYF. CDR3 bases: TGTGCCAGCCAAACGACAGGGATCAGCACAGATACGCAGTATTTT.